These 10 T cell receptor beta chains share one sample of origin, sequenced in a study of identical twins. TCRdb analysed the 5' RACE reads with MiXCR anew, one entry per CDR3 protein. The sample includes around 100,000 distinct CDR3 sequences, roughly 6% seen only once; the top ten take approximately 12%. The specimen sequenced was memory T cells sorted from blood. Source of these receptors: a woman aged 45-65 years in good health.

This clonotype was observed many times. The chain carries TRBV5-6 and TRBJ2-4, with unresolved D. Looked up from germline, CDR1 is SGHDT and CDR2 is YYEEEE. V gave up 4 bases and J gave up 1 base, with 12 bases separating them. This CDR3 has 15 amino acids. CDR3 in DNA: TGTGCCAGCAGCCTGTCAGCTGGGGCCAAAAACATTCAGTACTTC. As protein: CASSLSAGAKNIQYF.

Many counts were recorded for this clonotype. The V call is TRBV4-1, the J call TRBJ1-1, with TRBD1 matching over 8 bases. V trimming: 0 bases; J trimming: 11 bases; junction bases outside the gene matches: 8. The V gene's germline CDR1 is MGHRA and CDR2 YSYEKL. The CDR3 sequence is 14 residues long. The CDR3 nucleotides are TGCGCCAGCAGCCAAGATGGGGCCGACAGGGGCGCTTTCTTT. Translating gives CASSQDGADRGAFF.

This clonotype was observed at least ten times. The chain recombines TRBV12-3 or TRBV12-4 with TRBJ1-1, with a possible D match to TRBD1 (5 bases). This CDR3 comprises 14 residues. Trimming cost V 7 bases and J 0 bases, with 12 bases left between them. DNA for the CDR3: TGTGCCAGCAAACACAGGAGACTGAACACTGAAGCTTTCTTT. This translates into CASKHRRLNTEAFF.

Ten or more counts support this clonotype. The gene calls are TRBV7-9 and TRBJ2-3; 9 nucleotides agree with TRBD2. From germline, CDR1 is SEHNR and CDR2 FQNEAQ (reference sequence). This CDR3 comprises 17 residues. The V gene end was trimmed by 2 bases and the J gene end by 2 bases; junction bases not matched to a gene: 8. The CDR3 sequence: CASSLTRLAVYTDTQYF. As DNA, the CDR3 is TGTGCCAGCAGCTTAACTCGACTAGCGGTATACACAGATACGCAGTATTTT. Full variable domain (outside the CDR3, taken from reference TRBV7-9 and TRBJ2-3): DTGVSQNPRHKITKRGQNVTFRCDPISEHNRLYWYRQTLGQGPEFLTYFQNEAQLEKSRLLSDRFSAERPKGSFSTLEIQRTEQGDSAMYLCASSLTRLAVYTDTQYFGPGTRLTVL.

This clonotype was seen repeatedly, ten times or more. The chain uses TRBV3-1 and TRBJ2-1, with D perhaps TRBD1 (5 bases). Trimming removed 2 bases at V and 9 bases at J, with 11 bases between. This CDR3 is built from 13 residues. Per germline, CDR1 LGHDT and CDR2 YNNKEL (reference sequence). The CDR3 nucleotides are TGTGCCAGCAGCCAAAAGGGGCTTGGTGAGCAGTTCTTC. It codes for CASSQKGLGEQFF.

This clonotype was seen many times. The chain employs TRBV5-1 and TRBJ2-2; no reliable D call. The V end lost 9 bases, the J end lost 7 bases, and 25 bases lay between the germline ends. The V gene's germline CDR1 is SGHRS and CDR2 YFSETQ. This CDR3 spans 16 amino acids. The CDR3 spells CATRFEIGIRHGELFF. In DNA form, the CDR3 reads TGCGCCACCCGGTTTGAGATAGGGATACGGCACGGGGAGCTGTTTTTT.

This clonotype appeared a few times. The chain couples TRBV20-1 to TRBJ1-2, with a tentative D call TRBD1 (5 bases). Germline V gene sequence: CDR1 DFQATT, CDR2 SNEGSKA (reference sequence). V lost 7 bases, J lost 5 bases, and 11 bases lay in between. This CDR3 spans 11 amino acids. The chain's CDR3 is CSGLGDYGYTF. CDR3 in DNA: TGCAGTGGTTTAGGGGATTATGGCTACACCTTC.

V gene TRBV30 combines with J gene TRBJ2-3; TRBD2 matches at 8 bases. Germline lookup yields CDR1 GTSNPN and CDR2 SVGIG (reference sequence). V lost 3 bases and J lost 7; bases outside the gene matches: 6. CDR3 length equals 13 residues. The DNA for the CDR3 is TGTGCCTGGAGGGTCGGGAGGGTGAATACGCAGTATTTT. This sequence encodes CAWRVGRVNTQYF.

This clonotype was seen ten or more times. V usage is TRBV14 and J usage is TRBJ2-1; either TRBD1 or TRBD2 may fit D (5 bases each). The CDR3 runs to 11 residues. The V and J ends lost 4 bases and 10 bases respectively, with 8 bases between them. The germline V gene has CDR1 SGHDN and CDR2 FVKESK. CDR3 residues: CASSRGWEQFF. In nucleotides, the CDR3 is TGTGCCAGCAGCCGGGGGTGGGAGCAGTTCTTC.

This clonotype was recorded a few times. The CDR3 DNA reads as TGTGCCAGCAGTTTTATAGCGGGAGACTACGAGCAGTACTTC. It is translated as CASSFIAGDYEQYF. This chain connects TRBV27 to TRBJ2-7; 9 bases map to TRBD2. The CDR3 runs 14 residues. CDR1 and CDR2 from the germline V gene are MNHEY and SMNVEV (reference sequence). V dropped 3 bases and J dropped 3; count of bases not matched to a gene: 3.